Detailed here is one T cell receptor beta chain. The data stem from a study of blood T cell repertoires in COVID-19. On the study more broadly: COVID-19 samples collected from the United States, Italy and Spain covered acute and convalescent phases.

The CDR3 is made up of 14 amino acids. Germline V CDR1 and CDR2: SGHRS, YFSETQ. Trimming took off 0 bases at V and 5 bases at J, with 11 bases between the two ends. TCRdb's table, derived via immunoSEQ multiplex PCR, lists solely in-frame clones and lacks some. The data show under 200,000 clones, with 80% to 90% seen just once and roughly 8% held by the top ten. The specimen was peripheral blood. This chain connects TRBV5-1 to TRBJ1-2; perhaps TRBD1 as D (5 bases). The receptor's source is a woman in her sixties or seventies with COVID-19, enrolled during active disease. For the CDR3, the DNA is TGCGCCAGCAGCTTGGCTCCAGGGCCTTATGGCTACACCTTC. It is translated as CASSLAPGPYGYTF.